A selection of T cell receptor beta chains follows, all from one sample in a study of shared clonotypes between healthy human individuals. Produced via immunoSEQ multiplex PCR; TCRdb's table is partial and in-frame only. The sample carries millions of clones, roughly 94% recorded once. Sequenced: naive CD8+ T cells sorted from blood. These receptors were obtained from a man younger than 35 in good health. Both conserved end residues are part of each CDR3. Each record gives: V gene, D gene, J gene, clone size, CDR3 DNA, CDR3 protein. A D gene is named only where the DNA matches it firmly. The size entry is marked missing in some rows and otherwise reads once, few, many or a size class.

v_gene: TRBV7-9
d_gene: TRBD1
j_gene: TRBJ2-2
abundance: NA
CDR3nt: TGTGCCAGCATGCTGACAGGGGGAAGAACCGGGGAGCTGTTTTTT
CDR3aa: CASMLTGGRTGELFF

v_gene: TRBV6-5
d_gene: NA
j_gene: TRBJ2-5
abundance: NA
CDR3nt: TGTGCCAGCAGTTACTCGTTCGGTCAGAAAGAGACCCAGTACTTC
CDR3aa: CASSYSFGQKETQYF

v_gene: TRBV5-1
d_gene: TRBD2
j_gene: TRBJ2-2
abundance: once
CDR3nt: TGCGCCAGCAGCGGGACTAGCAATACAGGCCACACCGGGGAGCTGTTTTTT
CDR3aa: CASSGTSNTGHTGELFF

v_gene: TRBV6-1
d_gene: NA
j_gene: TRBJ2-7
abundance: NA
CDR3nt: TGTGCCAGCAGTGCTCATCCCGGGACGGAAGCCTACGAGCAGTACTTC
CDR3aa: CASSAHPGTEAYEQYF

v_gene: TRBV5-1
d_gene: NA
j_gene: TRBJ2-3
abundance: once
CDR3nt: TGCGCCAGCAGCCTAATCATAATGTCAGATACGCAGTATTTT
CDR3aa: CASSLIIMSDTQYF

v_gene: TRBV5-4
d_gene: NA
j_gene: TRBJ2-2
abundance: NA
CDR3nt: TGTGCCAGCAGCTTGGCAGGGGAGGAGGGGGAGCTGTTTTTT
CDR3aa: CASSLAGEEGELFF

v_gene: TRBV7-9
d_gene: NA
j_gene: TRBJ1-5
abundance: NA
CDR3nt: TGTGCCAGCAGCTTGTCCGGGACCTCCGGCAGCAATCAGCCCCAGCATTTT
CDR3aa: CASSLSGTSGSNQPQHF

v_gene: TRBV4-1
d_gene: NA
j_gene: TRBJ1-5
abundance: NA
CDR3nt: TGCGCCAGCAGCCAAGTTTTAGGCAGGGGTGATCAGCCCCAGCATTTT
CDR3aa: CASSQVLGRGDQPQHF

v_gene: TRBV27
d_gene: NA
j_gene: TRBJ2-2
abundance: NA
CDR3nt: TGTGCCAGCAGTCCTTCTGCCGGGGAGCTGTTTTTT
CDR3aa: CASSPSAGELFF

v_gene: TRBV7-9
d_gene: NA
j_gene: TRBJ1-1
abundance: once
CDR3nt: TGTGCCAGCAGCCAGACGGGGAACACTGAAGCTTTCTTT
CDR3aa: CASSQTGNTEAFF

v_gene: TRBV2
d_gene: NA
j_gene: TRBJ2-3
abundance: NA
CDR3nt: TGTGCCAGCCCCCACTGGGGGTTTACAGATACGCAGTATTTT
CDR3aa: CASPHWGFTDTQYF

v_gene: TRBV10-1
d_gene: NA
j_gene: TRBJ1-1
abundance: NA
CDR3nt: TGCGCCAGCAGTGACCCCCTCGAAGCTTTCTTT
CDR3aa: CASSDPLEAFF

v_gene: TRBV2
d_gene: NA
j_gene: TRBJ1-1
abundance: NA
CDR3nt: TGTGCCAGCAACCCGACGGCCATGAACACTGAAGCTTTCTTT
CDR3aa: CASNPTAMNTEAFF

v_gene: TRBV2
d_gene: NA
j_gene: TRBJ1-4
abundance: NA
CDR3nt: TGTGCCAGCAGTGGAGGGGCGACTTCGGAGGTTTGGGCTAATGAAAAACTGTTTTTT
CDR3aa: CASSGGATSEVWANEKLFF

v_gene: TRBV7-9
d_gene: TRBD2
j_gene: TRBJ2-7
abundance: once
CDR3nt: TGTGCCAGCAGCTTAGTTGCGGGGGGGGCCCCCGAGCAGTACTTC
CDR3aa: CASSLVAGGAPEQYF

v_gene: TRBV10-1
d_gene: TRBD1
j_gene: TRBJ2-7
abundance: NA
CDR3nt: TGCGCCACTATTGTGTTGGGACAGGCGGGTTTACAAGCCTACGAGCAGTACTTC
CDR3aa: CATIVLGQAGLQAYEQYF